The clone carrying this TCR beta chain was counted a few times. The antigen remains unidentified. This specimen belongs to a study of CD8 T cells in ankylosing spondylitis. Findings of the study overall: Disease-linked clones reportedly showed significant enrichment in matched ankylosing spondylitis synovial fluid. A motif of under ten highly homologous TCR beta variants was seen as apparently characteristic of ankylosing spondylitis blood.

Germline lookup yields CDR1 DFQATT and CDR2 SNEGSKA (reference sequence). The V gene lost 6 bases and the J gene lost 1 base, with 20 bases spanning the gap. This CDR3 has 16 amino acids. TCRdb reanalysed the 5' RACE reads using MiXCR and keeps one entry per CDR3 protein. The sample has tens of thousands of distinct CDR3 sequences; roughly 27% are singletons. Sample: blood, either unsorted or a sorted T cell fraction (not recorded which). J is TRBJ2-3 and V is TRBV20-1, with D possibly TRBD2 on 5 matching bases. This TCR derives from a male donor with ankylosing spondylitis or in good health (not recorded which). The CDR3: CSALTWTERGTDTQYF. The CDR3 DNA follows: TGCAGTGCATTAACGTGGACTGAGCGTGGCACAGATACGCAGTATTTT.